This TCR beta chain was identified in a study of PD-L1 blockade in urothelial cancer. As for the study in general: Typically, measured as a median, blood samples had approximately 130,000 T cells.

Documented time point: pretreatment peripheral blood. The germline gives CDR1 SGHRS, CDR2 YFSETQ. The CDR3 runs 15 residues. The V and J ends lost 0 bases and 0 bases respectively, with 10 bases between them. Clones were sequenced by immunoSEQ multiplex PCR, and TCRdb holds only the in-frame ones, with some missing. The sample lists 45,000 to 55,000 clones, about four fifths occurring once. The source material was PBMCs, sampled around atezolizumab (anti-PD-L1) treatment. The chain combines TRBV5-1 with TRBJ2-7, with a weak D call TRBD1 (5 bases). This TCR came from a man aged 45 to 65 with urothelial cancer. The CDR3 bases are TGCGCCAGCAGCTTGGTACAGGCGATCTCCTACGAGCAGTACTTC. Its translation is CASSLVQAISYEQYF.